This is a list of T cell receptor beta chains from one sample in a study of beta chain features in type 1 diabetes. Generated by immunoSEQ multiplex PCR, the TCRdb table keeps only in-frame clones and is missing some. The sample has 350,000 to 400,000 clones, around 12% seen once. Sequencing was done on a sample of naive CD4+ T cells from blood. The receptors come from a young woman with type 1 diabetes. Both conserved end residues are part of each CDR3. The D gene is left open where the match is weak. Clone size is shown for a subset of rows, as once, few, many or a class of expanded clone.

V gene: TRBV7-8
D gene: -
clone size: -
J gene: TRBJ1-5
CDR3 protein: CASSLLPRRGQPQHF
CDR3 DNA: TGTGCCAGCAGCTTACTCCCCCGGAGGGGCCAGCCCCAGCATTTT

V gene: TRBV5-1
D gene: -
clone size: -
J gene: TRBJ1-1
CDR3 protein: CASSLGTDENTEAFF
CDR3 DNA: TGCGCCAGCAGCTTGGGTACAGATGAGAACACTGAAGCTTTCTTT

V gene: TRBV29-1
D gene: TRBD1
clone size: -
J gene: TRBJ1-2
CDR3 protein: CSVEGGTAPNYGYTF
CDR3 DNA: TGCAGCGTTGAGGGCGGGACAGCACCAAACTATGGCTACACCTTC

V gene: TRBV6-5
D gene: -
clone size: few
J gene: TRBJ1-1
CDR3 protein: CASSYRGQSEAFF
CDR3 DNA: TGTGCCAGCAGTTACCGTGGACAGTCAGAAGCTTTCTTT

V gene: TRBV28
D gene: -
clone size: -
J gene: TRBJ2-7
CDR3 protein: CASSVQAYEQYF
CDR3 DNA: TGTGCCAGCTCCGTGCAGGCCTACGAGCAGTACTTC

V gene: TRBV5-4
D gene: -
clone size: -
J gene: TRBJ1-2
CDR3 protein: CASSLQGTNYGYTF
CDR3 DNA: TGTGCCAGCAGCTTGCAGGGAACGAACTATGGCTACACCTTC

V gene: TRBV6-5
D gene: -
clone size: few
J gene: TRBJ2-6
CDR3 protein: CASRFTGANVLTF
CDR3 DNA: TGTGCCAGCAGATTTACTGGGGCCAACGTCCTGACTTTC

V gene: TRBV7-2
D gene: -
clone size: -
J gene: TRBJ1-2
CDR3 protein: CASSPWPGGYTF
CDR3 DNA: TGTGCCAGCAGCCCGTGGCCGGGTGGCTACACCTTC

V gene: TRBV14
D gene: -
clone size: -
J gene: TRBJ2-2
CDR3 protein: CASSLRTNTGELFF
CDR3 DNA: TGTGCCAGCAGCCTGCGGACGAACACCGGGGAGCTGTTTTTT

V gene: TRBV28
D gene: -
clone size: few
J gene: TRBJ1-3
CDR3 protein: CASSDRRSGNTIYF
CDR3 DNA: TGTGCCAGCAGTGATAGGAGATCTGGAAACACCATATATTTT

V gene: TRBV29-1
D gene: -
clone size: few
J gene: TRBJ1-4
CDR3 protein: CSVEGERAINEKLFF
CDR3 DNA: TGCAGCGTTGAAGGGGAGAGAGCCATTAATGAAAAACTGTTTTTT